This TCR beta chain was recorded in a study of cytomegalovirus exposure and HLA in healthy donors. Primers for the PCR totalled 60 Vbeta and 13 Jbeta. Here immunoSEQ multiplex PCR was the method, and the copy in TCRdb shows in-frame clones only, minus some. Of 180,000 or so clones in the sample, under 90% are singletons; the top ten hold about 0.1%. CDR1 is SEHNR and CDR2 is FQNEAQ in the germline V gene (reference sequence). V gave up 6 bases and J gave up 5 bases; unmatched junction bases: 9. The CDR3 runs 14 residues. The rearrangement uses TRBV7-9 and TRBJ2-5; TRBD1 aligns across 7 bases. Sequencing was carried out using PBMCs. The origin of this receptor is a boy between 2 and 15 years old in good health and CMV-seronegative. CDR3 region: CASSRTGAGETQYF. CDR3 bases: TGTGCCAGCAGTCGAACAGGGGCCGGGGAGACCCAGTACTTC.